The clone carrying this TCR beta chain has only a few counts. As yet, its antigen is unknown. The germline gives CDR1 LGHDT, CDR2 YNNKEL (reference sequence). With 5 bases removed from V and 0 bases from J, the gap between germline ends came to 17 bases. CDR3 length: 17 residues. The data derive from a study of blood T cells in healthy people across ages. The use of a sample-barcoded 5' primer and a J-beta primer mix characterized a second PCR of about 6 to 12 cycles. A 12-random-nucleotide template-switch adaptor tagged each cDNA molecule. TCRdb re-called the 5' RACE reads through MiXCR, storing one row per CDR3 protein. The sample carries 1.5 million to 2 million distinct CDR3 sequences, less than 50% recorded once. Regarding the study as a whole: Higher diversity and more naive CD4+ cells were features of long-lived donors, compared to aged donors.

The sequenced sample was blood. The clonotype comes from a woman aged 35 to 49 in good health. J is TRBJ2-1 and V is TRBV3-1, with a weak D call TRBD1 (5 bases). The CDR3: CASSSPRARSSYNEQFF. The CDR3 bases are TGTGCCAGCAGCAGCCCCAGGGCTAGAAGCTCCTACAATGAGCAGTTCTTC.